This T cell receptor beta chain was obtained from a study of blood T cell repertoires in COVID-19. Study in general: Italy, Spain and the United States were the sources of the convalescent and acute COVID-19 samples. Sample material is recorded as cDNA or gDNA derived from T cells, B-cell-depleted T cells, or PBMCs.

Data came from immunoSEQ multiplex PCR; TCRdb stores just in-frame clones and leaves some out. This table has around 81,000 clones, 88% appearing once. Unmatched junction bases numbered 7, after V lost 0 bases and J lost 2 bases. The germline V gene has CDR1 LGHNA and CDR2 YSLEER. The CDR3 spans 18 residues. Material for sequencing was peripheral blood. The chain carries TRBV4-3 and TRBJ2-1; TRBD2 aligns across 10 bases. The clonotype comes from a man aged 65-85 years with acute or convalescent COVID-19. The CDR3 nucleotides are TGCGCCAGCAGCCAAGACCCTAGCGGGAGTGGCCCCTACAATGAGCAGTTCTTC. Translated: CASSQDPSGSGPYNEQFF.